The 2 T cell receptor beta chains below were found in one sample sequenced in a study of cytomegalovirus exposure and HLA in healthy donors (dated by TCRdb to about 2017). Receptor libraries were prepared by the immunoSEQ multiplex PCR assay. The multiplex PCR relied on a mix of 60 forward primers for TCR Vbeta segments and 13 reverse primers for TCR Jbeta segments. TCRdb limited this immuneACCESS table to in-frame rearrangements with V and J called. A share of clones is missing; checked studies link under half to unresolved V genes, and the rest is unexplained. The sample records 180,000 or so clones, just over 75% of which are singletons. Less than 4.5% of the sample comes from the top ten. The sequenced sample was PBMCs. The receptors derive from a woman in her sixties in good health and CMV-seropositive.

The chain couples TRBV2 to TRBJ1-5, with 8 bases lining up with TRBD1. The CDR3 is 15 amino acids. Germline values: CDR1 SNHLY, CDR2 FYNNEI. J was trimmed by 4 bases and V by 6 bases; bases with no gene match: 8. The CDR3 reads CASRKDRVGNQPQHF. The DNA of the CDR3 is TGTGCCAGCAGGAAGGACAGGGTGGGAAATCAGCCCCAGCATTTT.

Only one count was recorded for this clone. V and J are TRBV5-1 and TRBJ2-1; D is unclear. Germline V gene lookup returns CDR1 SGHRS and CDR2 YFSETQ. The V and J ends lost 1 base and 0 bases respectively, with 11 bases between them. The CDR3 is 16 amino acids. The CDR3 here is CASSLSLPSSYNEQFF. CDR3 in DNA: TGCGCCAGCAGCTTGAGCCTACCTAGCTCCTACAATGAGCAGTTCTTC.